The rows below give T cell receptor beta chains drawn from one sample of a study of beta chain features in type 1 diabetes. The table came from immunoSEQ multiplex PCR; TCRdb's copy has only in-frame clones and leaves some out. The data hold roughly 500,000 clones, with 9.5% to 12% observed a single time. Sequenced material: naive CD4+ T cells from blood. The receptors were sampled from a woman younger than 35 in good health. Each CDR3 is given with its conserved first and last residue. D genes are given only for firm matches. Where a row states a size, it is once, few, many or the class of an expanded clone; other rows omit it.

abundance: .
j_gene: TRBJ2-3
v_gene: TRBV7-9
d_gene: TRBD1
CDR3aa: CASSHFRGTGGTDTQYF
CDR3nt: TGTGCCAGCAGTCACTTTCGAGGGACAGGCGGAACAGATACGCAGTATTTT

abundance: .
j_gene: TRBJ1-1
v_gene: TRBV11-3
d_gene: .
CDR3aa: CASSIHRAEAFF
CDR3nt: TGTGCCAGCAGCATACACCGGGCCGAAGCTTTCTTT

abundance: .
j_gene: TRBJ2-1
v_gene: TRBV7-2
d_gene: TRBD2
CDR3aa: CASSSGGAGDPYNEQFF
CDR3nt: TGTGCCAGCAGCTCGGGAGGGGCGGGGGACCCCTACAATGAGCAGTTCTTC

abundance: .
j_gene: TRBJ2-5
v_gene: TRBV4-1
d_gene: TRBD1
CDR3aa: CASSQDPRNRGKTQYF
CDR3nt: TGCGCCAGCAGCCAAGATCCCCGGAACAGGGGAAAGACCCAGTACTTC

abundance: few
j_gene: TRBJ2-1
v_gene: TRBV20-1
d_gene: .
CDR3aa: CSAAGNEQFF
CDR3nt: TGCAGTGCCGCGGGCAATGAGCAGTTCTTC

abundance: .
j_gene: TRBJ1-3
v_gene: TRBV28
d_gene: .
CDR3aa: CASSFTGRSGNTIYF
CDR3nt: TGTGCCAGCAGTTTTACAGGGCGCTCTGGAAACACCATATATTTT

abundance: few
j_gene: TRBJ2-5
v_gene: TRBV30
d_gene: TRBD1
CDR3aa: CAWSVLPSRGYQETQYF
CDR3nt: TGTGCCTGGAGTGTACTCCCGAGCAGGGGGTACCAAGAGACCCAGTACTTC

abundance: few
j_gene: TRBJ2-7
v_gene: TRBV2
d_gene: .
CDR3aa: CASRPKQGWEQYF
CDR3nt: TGTGCCAGCAGGCCGAAACAGGGCTGGGAGCAGTACTTC

abundance: .
j_gene: TRBJ2-3
v_gene: TRBV2
d_gene: .
CDR3aa: CASRGRPEVTDTQYF
CDR3nt: TGTGCCAGCCGCGGAAGACCGGAGGTCACAGATACGCAGTATTTT

abundance: .
j_gene: TRBJ2-1
v_gene: TRBV7-2
d_gene: .
CDR3aa: CASSSSPGRAEFF
CDR3nt: TGTGCCAGCAGCTCCAGTCCCGGACGGGCTGAGTTCTTC

abundance: .
j_gene: TRBJ1-1
v_gene: TRBV29-1
d_gene: .
CDR3aa: CSVEEDIRRTEAFF
CDR3nt: TGCAGCGTTGAAGAGGACATCCGGAGGACTGAAGCTTTCTTT

abundance: .
j_gene: TRBJ2-3
v_gene: TRBV18
d_gene: .
CDR3aa: CASSSYTSRSTDTQYF
CDR3nt: TGTGCCAGCTCATCATATACTAGCAGGAGCACAGATACGCAGTATTTT